This T cell receptor beta chain comes out of a study of T cells in women clearing cervical HPV infection. Study overall: Blood came at first lesion visit for cases, post-clearance for controls. HLA type could not be excluded as a confounder.

Germline loops: CDR1 LNHDA, CDR2 SQIVND (reference sequence). The CDR3 length is 15 residues. V was trimmed by 1 base and J by 1 base, leaving 11 bases between them. Each participant carried one incident cervical HPV16 infection only. Of note for this clone: The read is 3 residues too short to cover the CDR3 end, so that end is filled in from the germline J gene.

The repertoire was sequenced with immunoSEQ multiplex PCR; TCRdb's copy has only in-frame clones and lacks some. Its listing shows approximately 34,000 clones. The clonotype comes from a woman aged 18-70 years with a cervical HPV16 infection that either progressed to CIN3+ or cleared (not recorded which). Sequencing was carried out using blood buffy coat. The chain combines TRBV19 with TRBJ2-7; a possible D gene is TRBD1 (6 bases). CDR3: CASSIVTGVSYEQYF. Partial CDR3 DNA: TGTGCCAGTAGTATAGTGACAGGAGTATCCTACGAG.